A selection of T cell receptor beta chains follows, all from one sample in a study of shared clonotypes between healthy human individuals. Measured with immunoSEQ multiplex PCR; TCRdb has only the in-frame clones, and not every one. This sample has about 450,000 clones, with roughly 78% found just once. The source material was PBMCs. The receptors stem from a woman aged 40 to 49 in good health. Some clones in this sample may be carry-over from other donors' samples. Both conserved end residues are part of each CDR3. The order of the fields is V gene, clone size, J gene, D gene, CDR3 DNA, CDR3 protein. A D gene is named only where the DNA matches it firmly. The listing skips clone size in some rows; elsewhere it reads once, few, many or a size class.

TRBV15	NA	TRBJ2-3	TRBD2	TGTGCCACCGCTAGCGGGAGTAGCACAGATACGCAGTATTTT	CATASGSSTDTQYF
TRBV5-4	NA	TRBJ2-5	NA	TGTGCCAGCAGCTTGGGGGGACCGAGCGGGCTGGAGACCCAGTACTTC	CASSLGGPSGLETQYF
TRBV4-2	NA	TRBJ2-3	TRBD2	TGTGCCAGCACCCCCCTGGCCCTAGCGGGGGGAGGGGATACGCAGTATTTT	CASTPLALAGGGDTQYF
TRBV7-2	NA	TRBJ2-7	NA	TGTGCCAGCAGCTTAGCGTGGGGCTACGAGCAGTACTTC	CASSLAWGYEQYF
TRBV30	few	TRBJ1-1	NA	TGTGCCTGGAGCGAGGGATTCTCCCTGGTGAACACTGAAGCTTTCTTT	CAWSEGFSLVNTEAFF
TRBV30	NA	TRBJ1-4	NA	TGTGCCTGGAGTGGGAAAGGATATAATGAAAAACTGTTTTTT	CAWSGKGYNEKLFF
TRBV5-1	NA	TRBJ2-2	TRBD1	TGCGCCAGCAGCTGGCCCGACAGGGGGGCGAGGACCGGGGAGCTGTTTTTT	CASSWPDRGARTGELFF
TRBV5-4	NA	TRBJ2-7	NA	TGTGCCAGCAGCTCACGAGCGGAGAACTCCTACGAGCAGTACTTC	CASSSRAENSYEQYF
TRBV6-1	many	TRBJ2-5	TRBD2	TGTGCCAGCAGTCAGCTAGCGGGAGATTCTGAGACCCAGTACTTC	CASSQLAGDSETQYF
TRBV19	NA	TRBJ2-1	NA	TGTGCCAGTAGTATAAACCAAGGAGGCTACAATGAGCAGTTCTTC	CASSINQGGYNEQFF
TRBV7-2	NA	TRBJ2-3	TRBD2	TGTGCCAGCAGCTTCACTAGCGGGCGCACAGATACGCAGTATTTT	CASSFTSGRTDTQYF
TRBV27	NA	TRBJ1-2	NA	TGTGCCAGCAGTTTATCGGGAGAGTATGGCTACACCTTC	CASSLSGEYGYTF
TRBV5-1	NA	TRBJ1-4	NA	TGCGCCAGCAGCTTAAGACAGGCAACTAATGAAAAACTGTTTTTT	CASSLRQATNEKLFF
TRBV27	NA	TRBJ2-3	NA	TGTGCCAGCAGTTTAAAGTGGGCCACAGATACGCAGTATTTT	CASSLKWATDTQYF
TRBV13	NA	TRBJ2-2	NA	TGTGCCAGCAGCCGCCTCACCAACACCGGGGAGCTGTTTTTT	CASSRLTNTGELFF
TRBV4-3	NA	TRBJ2-6	NA	TGCGCCAGCAGCCCTTCAGGGGCTGGGGCCAACGTCCTGACTTTC	CASSPSGAGANVLTF
TRBV29-1	once	TRBJ1-5	NA	TGCAGCGTTGGCGAAGGGTCGAGTCAGCCCCAGCATTTT	CSVGEGSSQPQHF
TRBV27	NA	TRBJ2-3	TRBD2	TGTGCCAGCAGTTTTGGGACTATAGATACGCAGTATTTT	CASSFGTIDTQYF
TRBV7-3	NA	TRBJ2-2	NA	TGTGCCAGCAGCTTATACGGGATCACCGGGGAGCTGTTTTTT	CASSLYGITGELFF
TRBV5-1	once	TRBJ1-4	NA	TGCGCCAGCAGCTTGGTTGCAGGCGGGGCCATTAATGAAAAACTGTTTTTT	CASSLVAGGAINEKLFF
TRBV7-3	NA	TRBJ1-1	NA	TGTGCCAGCAGCTTAATTCCAGTTATGAACACTGAAGCTTTCTTT	CASSLIPVMNTEAFF
TRBV10-1	NA	TRBJ2-3	TRBD2	TGCGCCAGCAGTGAGACTAGCGGGAGGCGAGATACGCAGTATTTT	CASSETSGRRDTQYF
TRBV10-1	NA	TRBJ2-1	TRBD2	TGCGCCAGCAGTAGACTAGCGGGATACAGCCTCAATGAGCAGTTCTTC	CASSRLAGYSLNEQFF
TRBV10-1	NA	TRBJ1-3	NA	TGCGCCAGCAGTAGCAGGGGCGCGGGAAACACCATATATTTT	CASSSRGAGNTIYF
TRBV14	NA	TRBJ2-4	NA	TGTGCCAGCAGCCCGACCTCCGGGGGAGTCAAAAACATTCAGTACTTC	CASSPTSGGVKNIQYF
TRBV29-1	NA	TRBJ2-1	NA	TGCAGCGTTGATGGTAGCGTTTACAATGAGCAGTTCTTC	CSVDGSVYNEQFF
TRBV5-1	NA	TRBJ2-2	NA	TGCGCCACCCATTCCGGGCCAGGGGAGGACACCGGGGAGCTGTTTTTT	CATHSGPGEDTGELFF
TRBV28	NA	TRBJ1-5	TRBD1	TGTGCCAGCAGTACGGGACAGGGGGCAGTCAATCAGCCCCAGCATTTT	CASSTGQGAVNQPQHF
TRBV29-1	once	TRBJ2-3	TRBD2	TGCAGCGTAAATAGCGGGAGGGCCACAGATACGCAGTATTTT	CSVNSGRATDTQYF
TRBV6-1	NA	TRBJ2-1	TRBD2	TGTGCCAGCAGTGAATTAAGTAGCGGGGGTTTAAATGAGCAGTTCTTC	CASSELSSGGLNEQFF
TRBV29-1	few	TRBJ1-1	NA	TGCAGCGTTGTATTGAGGAGGATGAACACTGAAGCTTTCTTT	CSVVLRRMNTEAFF
TRBV28	NA	TRBJ1-1	NA	TGTGCCAGCAGTCTCCTACGTGCGAACACTGAAGCTTTCTTT	CASSLLRANTEAFF
TRBV28	NA	TRBJ1-1	NA	TGTGCCAGCAGTTTACCCAACAGGTTCGCTGAAGCTTTCTTT	CASSLPNRFAEAFF
TRBV15	once	TRBJ2-3	NA	TGTGCCACCAGTCCCGGGACTCGAGCAGTAGATACGCAGTATTTT	CATSPGTRAVDTQYF
TRBV10-3	NA	TRBJ1-1	NA	TGTGCCACCAATGCCGGGACCCCCACTGAAGCTTTCTTT	CATNAGTPTEAFF
TRBV15	NA	TRBJ2-3	NA	TGTGCCACCAGCAGAGATAGGAGTTCAGATACGCAGTATTTT	CATSRDRSSDTQYF
TRBV28	NA	TRBJ2-2	NA	TGTGCCAGCACCTCCCGAGGGCGCGCCGGGGAGCTGTTTTTT	CASTSRGRAGELFF
TRBV28	few	TRBJ1-4	NA	TGTGCCAGCAGTTCAGTAAGGGGGGGCGGTGAAAAACTGTTTTTT	CASSSVRGGGEKLFF
TRBV11-3	NA	TRBJ2-7	NA	TGTGCCAGCAGCCCACCGAATAGCTACGAGCAGTACTTC	CASSPPNSYEQYF
TRBV30	NA	TRBJ2-7	NA	TGTGCCTGGAGGGACTCACCCGCATCCTACGAGCAGTACTTC	CAWRDSPASYEQYF
TRBV6-1	NA	TRBJ2-1	NA	TGTGCCAGCAGTGAATTCAGCTTAGTGGAGCAGTTCTTC	CASSEFSLVEQFF
TRBV30	few	TRBJ1-1	TRBD1	TGTGCCTACTGGGCAGGGGGATATTATGTGAACACTGAAGCTTTCTTT	CAYWAGGYYVNTEAFF
TRBV21-1	NA	TRBJ1-4	NA	TGTGCCAGCAGCAAAGTCGGCAGGGGGCCAACTAATGAAAAACTGTTTTTT	CASSKVGRGPTNEKLFF
TRBV29-1	NA	TRBJ1-1	NA	TGCAGCGTTGATCAGACGAACACTGAAGCTTTCTTT	CSVDQTNTEAFF
TRBV7-2	once	TRBJ1-1	NA	TGTGCCAGCAGCTCAACGGACAGGAACACTGAAGCTTTCTTT	CASSSTDRNTEAFF
TRBV27	NA	TRBJ2-1	NA	TGTGCCAGCAGCTCTCCCCCCAGGGGTGAGCAGTTCTTC	CASSSPPRGEQFF
TRBV29-1	NA	TRBJ1-1	NA	TGCAGCGTTGAGAGGGGGGCTGAAGCTTTCTTT	CSVERGAEAFF
TRBV7-2	NA	TRBJ2-7	TRBD1	TGTGCCAGCAGCTTAGGCGTCTCAGGGGGCGAGCAGTACTTC	CASSLGVSGGEQYF
TRBV9	NA	TRBJ2-2	NA	TGTGCCAGCAGCGTAGGGCGTAACACCGGGGAGCTGTTTTTT	CASSVGRNTGELFF
TRBV29-1	NA	TRBJ2-1	TRBD2	TGCAGCGGGTCCCGAACTAGCGGGAGTTCCGATGAGCAGTTCTTC	CSGSRTSGSSDEQFF
TRBV5-1	NA	TRBJ1-1	TRBD1	TGCGCCAGCAGCAACCGGGACAGGGGATTGGACACTGAAGCTTTCTTT	CASSNRDRGLDTEAFF
TRBV5-1	NA	TRBJ1-2	NA	TGCGCCAGCAGCTTGGCCCAGGCCACCTATGGCTACACCTTC	CASSLAQATYGYTF
TRBV5-4	NA	TRBJ2-5	NA	TGTGCCAGCAGCTTGGAGCCAACGGGGGAGGCCCAGTACTTC	CASSLEPTGEAQYF
TRBV30	NA	TRBJ2-3	NA	TGTGCCTGGAGTGTAGGGGATACGCAGTATTTT	CAWSVGDTQYF